A selection of T cell receptor beta chains follows, all from one sample in a study of blood T cell repertoires in COVID-19. Using immunoSEQ multiplex PCR, the repertoire was profiled, and TCRdb retains in-frame clones only, with some absent. Among more than 95,000 clones listed, around 76% were seen once. The sequencing sample was made of peripheral blood. Source of these receptors: a man older than 75 with acute or convalescent COVID-19. CDR3s include the opening cysteine and the closing phenylalanine or tryptophan. A D gene is named only where the DNA matches it firmly. Size tells how often a clone was seen (once, few, many) or the class of an expanded clone, and some rows leave it out.

v_gene	d_gene	len	abundance	j_gene	CDR3aa	CDR3nt
TRBV7-9	NA	13	NA	TRBJ2-5	CASGVQGPGTQYF	TGTGCCAGCGGAGTTCAGGGCCCGGGGACCCAGTACTTC
TRBV4-1	NA	16	NA	TRBJ2-4	CASSQNTGEAKNIQYF	TGCGCCAGCAGCCAAAATACAGGAGAAGCCAAAAACATTCAGTACTTC
TRBV7-2	NA	13	NA	TRBJ1-6	CAIQRLPNSPLHF	TGTGCCATTCAGAGGCTCCCAAATTCACCCCTCCACTTT
TRBV25-1	NA	14	NA	TRBJ1-6	CASSVQGYNSPLHF	TGTGCCAGCAGTGTCCAGGGCTATAATTCACCCCTCCACTTT
TRBV28	NA	15	NA	TRBJ1-4	CASSLPGTGGEKLFF	TGTGCCAGCAGTTTACCAGGGACTGGGGGAGAAAAACTGTTTTTT
TRBV5-5	NA	16	NA	TRBJ2-6	CASTNREFAGANVLTF	TGTGCCAGCACCAACAGGGAATTCGCTGGGGCCAACGTCCTGACTTTC
TRBV18	NA	17	few	TRBJ1-3	CASSPQGTSSAGNTIYF	TGTGCCAGCTCACCACAGGGGACAAGTTCTGCTGGAAACACCATATATTTT
TRBV5-4	TRBD1	12	NA	TRBJ1-2	CASRFDRGGYTF	TGTGCCAGCAGGTTCGACAGGGGTGGCTACACCTTC
TRBV5-4	NA	12	NA	TRBJ2-7	CASSLVAHEQYF	TGTGCCAGCAGCTTGGTGGCCCACGAGCAGTACTTC
TRBV28	TRBD2	16	NA	TRBJ2-3	CASSSPGLAGTDTQYF	TGTGCCAGCAGCAGCCCGGGACTAGCGGGCACAGATACGCAGTATTTT
TRBV24-1	NA	14	NA	TRBJ1-5	CATSDPGRDQPQHF	TGTGCCACCAGTGATCCGGGCAGGGATCAGCCCCAGCATTTT
TRBV6-5	NA	14	NA	TRBJ1-1	CATLGFGGNTEAFF	TGTGCCACCCTTGGGTTTGGGGGCAACACTGAAGCTTTCTTT
TRBV28	NA	15	NA	TRBJ1-2	CASSLGGGTNYGYTF	TGTGCCAGCAGTTTAGGCGGAGGAACTAACTATGGCTACACCTTC
TRBV28	NA	12	NA	TRBJ1-5	CASSLAAQPQHF	TGTGCCAGCAGTTTAGCGGCTCAGCCCCAGCATTTT